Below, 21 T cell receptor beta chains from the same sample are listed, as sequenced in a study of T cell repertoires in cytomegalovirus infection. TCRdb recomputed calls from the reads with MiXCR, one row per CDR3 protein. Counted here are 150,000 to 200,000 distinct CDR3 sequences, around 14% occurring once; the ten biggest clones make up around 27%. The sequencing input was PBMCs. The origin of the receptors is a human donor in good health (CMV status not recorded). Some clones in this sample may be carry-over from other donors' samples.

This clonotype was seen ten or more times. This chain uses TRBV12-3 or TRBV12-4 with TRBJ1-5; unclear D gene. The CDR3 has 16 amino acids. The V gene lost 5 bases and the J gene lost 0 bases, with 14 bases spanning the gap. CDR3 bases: TGTGCCAGCAGTCCCTACTCAGGAGTTAGCAATCAGCCCCAGCATTTT. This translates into CASSPYSGVSNQPQHF.

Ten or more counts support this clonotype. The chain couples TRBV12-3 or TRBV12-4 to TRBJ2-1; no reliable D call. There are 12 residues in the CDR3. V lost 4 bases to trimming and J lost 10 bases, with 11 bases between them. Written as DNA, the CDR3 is TGTGCCAGCAGTTCCCAGTTGGAGGAGCAGTTCTTC. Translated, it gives CASSSQLEEQFF.

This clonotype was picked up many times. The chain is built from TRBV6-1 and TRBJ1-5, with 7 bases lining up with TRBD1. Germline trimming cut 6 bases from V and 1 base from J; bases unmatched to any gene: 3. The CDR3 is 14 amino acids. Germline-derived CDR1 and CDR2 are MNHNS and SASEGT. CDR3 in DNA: TGTGCCAGCAGGCAACAGGGGAGCAATCAGCCCCAGCATTTT. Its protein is CASRQQGSNQPQHF.

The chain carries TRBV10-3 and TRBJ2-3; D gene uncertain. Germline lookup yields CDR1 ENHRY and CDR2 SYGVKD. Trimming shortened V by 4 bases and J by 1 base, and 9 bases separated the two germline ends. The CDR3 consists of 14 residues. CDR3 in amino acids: CAISAGGGTDTQYF. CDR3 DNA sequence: TGTGCCATCAGTGCAGGCGGAGGCACAGATACGCAGTATTTT.

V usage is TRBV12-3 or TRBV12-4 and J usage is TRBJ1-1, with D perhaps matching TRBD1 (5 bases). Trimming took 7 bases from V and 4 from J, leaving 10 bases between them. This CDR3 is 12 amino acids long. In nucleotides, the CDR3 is TGTGCCAGCACCAGGGTGGGCACTGAAGCTTTCTTT. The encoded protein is CASTRVGTEAFF.

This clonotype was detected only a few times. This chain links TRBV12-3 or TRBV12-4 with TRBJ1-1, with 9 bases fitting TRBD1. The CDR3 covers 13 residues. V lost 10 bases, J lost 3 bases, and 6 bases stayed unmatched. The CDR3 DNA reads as TGTGCCACCACGGACAGGGGCTACACTGAAGCTTTCTTT. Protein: CATTDRGYTEAFF.

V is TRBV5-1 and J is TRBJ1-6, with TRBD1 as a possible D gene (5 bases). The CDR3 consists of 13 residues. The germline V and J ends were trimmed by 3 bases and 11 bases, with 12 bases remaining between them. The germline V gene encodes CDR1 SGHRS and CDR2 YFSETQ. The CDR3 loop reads CASSYAGNTPLHF. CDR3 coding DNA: TGCGCCAGCAGCTATGCAGGGAATACACCCCTCCACTTT.

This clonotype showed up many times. This CDR3 is CASSLQGHMNTEAFF. The CDR3 DNA reads TGTGCCAGCAGCTTACAGGGCCACATGAACACTGAAGCTTTCTTT. This chain joins TRBV7-3 and TRBJ1-1, with a tentative D call TRBD1 (5 bases). V was clipped by 2 bases and J by 0 bases, with 10 bases between them. The length of the CDR3 is 15 residues. Looked up from germline, CDR1 is SGHTA and CDR2 is FQGTGA.

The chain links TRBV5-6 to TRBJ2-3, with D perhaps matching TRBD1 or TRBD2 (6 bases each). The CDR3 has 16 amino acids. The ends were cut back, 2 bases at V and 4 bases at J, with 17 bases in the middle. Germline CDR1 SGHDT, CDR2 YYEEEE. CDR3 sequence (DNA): TGTGCCAGCAGCTTTTCCGGGGGCAAGGATCCAGATACGCAGTATTTT. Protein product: CASSFSGGKDPDTQYF.

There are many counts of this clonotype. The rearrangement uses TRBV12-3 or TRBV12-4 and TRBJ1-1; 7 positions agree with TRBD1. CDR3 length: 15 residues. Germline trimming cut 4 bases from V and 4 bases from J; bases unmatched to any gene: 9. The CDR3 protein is CASSSYRGTSTEAFF. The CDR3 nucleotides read TGTGCCAGCAGTTCGTACAGGGGAACGAGCACTGAAGCTTTCTTT.

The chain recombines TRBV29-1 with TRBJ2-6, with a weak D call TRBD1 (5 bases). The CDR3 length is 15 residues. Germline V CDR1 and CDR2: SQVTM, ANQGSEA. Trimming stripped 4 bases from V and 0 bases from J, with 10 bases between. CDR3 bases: TGCAGCGTTGGGGCAGGGCTCTCTGGGGCCAACGTCCTGACTTTC. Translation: CSVGAGLSGANVLTF.

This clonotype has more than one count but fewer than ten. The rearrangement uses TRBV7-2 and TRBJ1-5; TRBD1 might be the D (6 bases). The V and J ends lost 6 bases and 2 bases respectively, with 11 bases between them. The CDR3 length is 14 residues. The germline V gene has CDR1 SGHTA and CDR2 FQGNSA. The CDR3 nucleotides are TGTGCCAGCAGGAGTCAGGGGCGCAATCAGCCCCAGCATTTT. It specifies CASRSQGRNQPQHF.

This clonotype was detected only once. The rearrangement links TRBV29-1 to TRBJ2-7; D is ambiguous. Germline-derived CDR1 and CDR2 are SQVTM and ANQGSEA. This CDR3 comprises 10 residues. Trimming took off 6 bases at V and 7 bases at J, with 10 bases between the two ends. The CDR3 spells CSVGSVEQYF. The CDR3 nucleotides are TGCAGCGTGGGGTCAGTAGAGCAGTACTTC.

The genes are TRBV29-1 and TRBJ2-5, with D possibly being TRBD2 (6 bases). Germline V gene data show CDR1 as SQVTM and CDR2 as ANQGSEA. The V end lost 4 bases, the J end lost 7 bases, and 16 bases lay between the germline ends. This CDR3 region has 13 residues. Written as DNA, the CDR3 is TGCAGCGTTGGCGGGATCGGGAAGGGGACCCAGTACTTC. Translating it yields CSVGGIGKGTQYF.

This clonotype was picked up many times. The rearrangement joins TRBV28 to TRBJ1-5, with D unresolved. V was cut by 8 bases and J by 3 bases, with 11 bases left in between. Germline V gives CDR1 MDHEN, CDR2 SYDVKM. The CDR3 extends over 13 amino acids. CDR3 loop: CASGRTFNQPQHF. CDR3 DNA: TGTGCCAGCGGACGTACCTTCAATCAGCCCCAGCATTTT.

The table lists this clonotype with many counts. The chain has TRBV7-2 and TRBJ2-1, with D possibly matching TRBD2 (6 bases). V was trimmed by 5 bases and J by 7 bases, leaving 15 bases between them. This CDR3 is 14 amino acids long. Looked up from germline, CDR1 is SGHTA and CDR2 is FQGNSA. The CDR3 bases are TGTGCCAGCAGCCCGACTAGGGATAAAAATGAGCAGTTCTTC. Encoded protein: CASSPTRDKNEQFF.

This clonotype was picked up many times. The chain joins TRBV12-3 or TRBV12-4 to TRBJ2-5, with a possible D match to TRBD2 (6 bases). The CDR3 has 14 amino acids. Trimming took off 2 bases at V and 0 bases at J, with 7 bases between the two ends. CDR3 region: CASSLRDYQETQYF. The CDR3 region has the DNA TGTGCCAGCAGTTTACGGGACTACCAAGAGACCCAGTACTTC.

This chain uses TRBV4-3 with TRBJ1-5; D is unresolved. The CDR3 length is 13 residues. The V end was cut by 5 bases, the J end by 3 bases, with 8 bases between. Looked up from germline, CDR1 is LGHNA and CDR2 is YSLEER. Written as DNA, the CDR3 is TGCGCCAGCAGCTATCCGTACAATCAGCCCCAGCATTTT. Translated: CASSYPYNQPQHF.

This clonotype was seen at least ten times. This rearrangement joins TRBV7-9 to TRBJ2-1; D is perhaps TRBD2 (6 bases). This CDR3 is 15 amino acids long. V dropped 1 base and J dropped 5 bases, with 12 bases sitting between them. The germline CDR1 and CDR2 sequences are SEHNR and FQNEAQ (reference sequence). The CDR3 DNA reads TGTGCCAGCAGCTTAGGAGGGAGGCTGGACAATGAGCAGTTCTTC. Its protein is CASSLGGRLDNEQFF. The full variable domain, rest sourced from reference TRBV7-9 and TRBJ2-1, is DTGVSQNPRHKITKRGQNVTFRCDPISEHNRLYWYRQTLGQGPEFLTYFQNEAQLEKSRLLSDRFSAERPKGSFSTLEIQRTEQGDSAMYLCASSLGGRLDNEQFFGPGTRLTVL.

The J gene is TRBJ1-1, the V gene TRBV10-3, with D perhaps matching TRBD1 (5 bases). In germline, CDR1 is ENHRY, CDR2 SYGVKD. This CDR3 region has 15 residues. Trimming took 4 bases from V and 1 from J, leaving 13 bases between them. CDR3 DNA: TGTGCCATCAGTGCGCAGGGCAAGCCGAACACTGAAGCTTTCTTT. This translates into CAISAQGKPNTEAFF.

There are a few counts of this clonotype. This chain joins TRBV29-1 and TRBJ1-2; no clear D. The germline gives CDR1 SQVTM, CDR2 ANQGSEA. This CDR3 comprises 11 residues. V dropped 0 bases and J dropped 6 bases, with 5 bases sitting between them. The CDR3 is CSVEDLDGYTF. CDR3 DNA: TGCAGCGTTGAAGATCTGGATGGCTACACCTTC.